Listed below are T cell receptor beta chains from one sample, sequenced in a study of OX40 agonist ivuxolimab in advanced cancers. The repertoire was sequenced with immunoSEQ multiplex PCR; TCRdb's copy has only in-frame clones and lacks some. Among 20,000 to 25,000 clones listed, around 90% were seen once. Sequencing was performed on CD4+ or CD8+ T cells sorted from blood, taken in a trial of the OX40 agonist ivuxolimab. These receptors all stem from an adult with an advanced solid tumor such as melanoma, head and neck, liver or kidney cancer. CDR3s include the opening cysteine and the closing phenylalanine or tryptophan. D genes are given only for firm matches. Not every row has a clone size; where given, it reads once, few, many or a size class.

.	TRBV4-1	.	TRBJ1-3	CASSQDWSSGNTIYF	TGCGCCAGCAGCCAAGATTGGTCCTCTGGAAACACCATATATTTT
.	TRBV6-1	.	TRBJ2-7	CASKYRGSPEQYF	TGTGCCAGCAAGTATAGGGGAAGTCCCGAGCAGTACTTC
.	TRBV29-1	TRBD1	TRBJ1-2	CSFRGQGYGYTF	TGCAGCTTCAGGGGACAGGGCTATGGCTACACCTTC
.	TRBV4-1	TRBD1	TRBJ2-2	CASSQEVPGTVITGELFF	TGCGCCAGCAGCCAAGAAGTCCCCGGGACAGTGATCACCGGGGAGCTGTTTTTT
.	TRBV10-3	.	TRBJ2-3	CAISESGVGRGGTDTQYF	TGTGCCATCAGTGAGTCGGGCGTGGGGCGCGGGGGCACAGATACGCAGTATTTT
.	TRBV5-1	.	TRBJ1-6	CASRLKRGNSPLHF	TGCGCCAGCAGGCTGAAGCGGGGAAATTCACCCCTCCACTTT
few	TRBV27	.	TRBJ1-1	CASSSPQKGNTEAFF	TGTGCCAGCAGCTCCCCCCAAAAAGGAAACACTGAAGCTTTCTTT
once	TRBV27	.	TRBJ1-2	CASSPGYREGYGYTF	TGTGCCAGCAGTCCCGGGTACAGGGAAGGATATGGCTACACCTTC
few	TRBV5-1	.	TRBJ1-1	CASSLGAGMDTEAFF	TGCGCCAGCAGCTTGGGAGCAGGGATGGACACTGAAGCTTTCTTT
.	TRBV5-8	.	TRBJ2-2	CASSLAGVVTGELFF	TGTGCCAGCAGCTTGGCCGGGGTGGTCACCGGGGAGCTGTTTTTT